This passage covers 2 T cell receptor beta chains from one sample sequenced in a study of cytomegalovirus exposure and HLA in healthy donors. The PCR contained 60 Vbeta and 13 Jbeta primers. Repertoires were generated with immunoSEQ multiplex PCR, while TCRdb's copy carries only in-frame clones and drops some. The data hold about 140,000 clones, with approximately 72% observed a single time. The sample taken for sequencing was PBMCs. These receptors came from a woman aged 60-70 years in good health and CMV-seronegative.

V gene TRBV6-6 combines with J gene TRBJ2-2; TRBD2 matches 11 bases. The CDR3 runs to 16 residues. With 5 bases clipped from V and 4 bases from J, the junction kept 6 bases outside the gene matches. Germline V gene lookup returns CDR1 MNHNY and CDR2 SVGAGI (reference sequence). CDR3 amino acids: CASSLSGRGVTGELFF. CDR3 DNA sequence: TGTGCCAGCAGTCTTAGCGGGAGGGGGGTCACCGGGGAGCTGTTTTTT.

This clone came up a few times. CDR3: CASSLDKGTGLGSKNIQYF. In nucleotides, the CDR3 is TGTGCCAGCAGCTTAGATAAGGGGACAGGGCTTGGTTCCAAAAACATTCAGTACTTC. The J gene is TRBJ2-4, the V gene TRBV11-2; 9 bases align to TRBD1. V trimming: 0 bases; J trimming: 2 bases; junction bases outside the gene matches: 11. CDR3 length equals 19 residues. Germline V gives CDR1 SGHAT, CDR2 FQNNGV. Full variable domain (outside the CDR3, taken from reference TRBV11-2 and TRBJ2-4): EAGVAQSPRYKIIEKRQSVAFWCNPISGHATLYWYQQILGQGPKLLIQFQNNGVVDDSQLPKDRFSAERLKGVDSTLKIQPAKLEDSAVYLCASSLDKGTGLGSKNIQYFGAGTRLSVL.